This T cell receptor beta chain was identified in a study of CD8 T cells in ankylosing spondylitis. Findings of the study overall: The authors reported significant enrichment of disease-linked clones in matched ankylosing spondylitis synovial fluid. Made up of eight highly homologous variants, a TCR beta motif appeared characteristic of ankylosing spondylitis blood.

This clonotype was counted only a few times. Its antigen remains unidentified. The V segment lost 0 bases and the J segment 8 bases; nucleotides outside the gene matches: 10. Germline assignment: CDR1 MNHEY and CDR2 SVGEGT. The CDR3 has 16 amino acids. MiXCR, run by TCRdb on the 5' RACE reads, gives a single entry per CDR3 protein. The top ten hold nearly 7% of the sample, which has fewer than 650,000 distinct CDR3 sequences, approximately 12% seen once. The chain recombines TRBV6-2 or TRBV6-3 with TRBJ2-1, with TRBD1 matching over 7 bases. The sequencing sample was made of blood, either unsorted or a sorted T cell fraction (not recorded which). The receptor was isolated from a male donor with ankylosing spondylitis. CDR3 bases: TGTGCCAGCAGTTACTCGAGTAGCCAGGGGGTCGATGAGCAGTTCTTC. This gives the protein CASSYSSSQGVDEQFF.